This T cell receptor (beta chain) was documented in a study of T-cell memory formation after mild COVID-19. Study-level background: Clusters of TCRs were largely donor specific.

Overall study findings and caveats: Cross-reactive memory seemingly joined, as some responding clones were found in pre-infection memory.

A few counts support this clonotype. Antigen specificity is unknown. Via MiXCR, TCRdb re-called the 5' RACE reads, giving one row per CDR3 protein. The sample consists of hundreds of thousands of distinct CDR3 sequences, roughly 18% of them appearing once. The receptor's source is a man between 18 and 35 years old who had mild COVID-19 (a few samples of this study predate the infection). Cell type and time point are not known. The sequenced sample was PBMCs or a T cell subset sorted from them (not recorded which).

Here the CDR3 DNA reads TGCGCCAGCAGCGATTTAGACAGGGGGCAAGAAAAACTGTTTTTT. Protein product: CASSDLDRGQEKLFF. This chain uses TRBV5-1 with TRBJ1-4; TRBD1 agrees at 10 bases. Germline CDR1 and CDR2: SGHRS and YFSETQ. The CDR3 loop spans 15 amino acids. With V trimmed by 4 bases and J by 8 bases, 8 bases remained unmatched.